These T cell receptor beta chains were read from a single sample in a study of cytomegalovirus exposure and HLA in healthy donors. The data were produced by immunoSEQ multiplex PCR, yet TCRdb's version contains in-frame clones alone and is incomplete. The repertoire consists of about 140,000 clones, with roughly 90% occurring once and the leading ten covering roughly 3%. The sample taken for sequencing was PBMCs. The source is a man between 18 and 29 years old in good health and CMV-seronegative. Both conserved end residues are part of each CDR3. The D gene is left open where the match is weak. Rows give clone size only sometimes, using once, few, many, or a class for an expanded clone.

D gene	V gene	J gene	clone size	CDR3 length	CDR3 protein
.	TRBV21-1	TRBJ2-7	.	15	CASSKYGDRAYEQYF
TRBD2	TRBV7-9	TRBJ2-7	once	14	CASSQGTNPYEQYF
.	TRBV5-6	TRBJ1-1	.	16	CASSSLPGLMNTEAFF
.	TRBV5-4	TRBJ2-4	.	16	CASSLGQGLGKNIQYF
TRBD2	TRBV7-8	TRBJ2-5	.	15	CASSPLAGALKTQYF
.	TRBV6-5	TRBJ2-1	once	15	CAIRRTASSYNEQFF
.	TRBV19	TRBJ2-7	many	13	CASSTDRFHEQYF
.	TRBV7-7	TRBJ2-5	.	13	CASSFGPGETQYF
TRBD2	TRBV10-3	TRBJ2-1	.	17	CAISESSSSGRGNEQFF
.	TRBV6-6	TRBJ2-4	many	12	CASRYPGDIQYF
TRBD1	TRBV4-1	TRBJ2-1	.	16	CASSQDPQGAPNEQFF
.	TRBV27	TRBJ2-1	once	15	CASSFPSGGEGEQFF
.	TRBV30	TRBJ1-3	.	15	CAWSVLQGRGNTIYF
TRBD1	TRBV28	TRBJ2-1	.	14	CASRSGQGYNEQFF
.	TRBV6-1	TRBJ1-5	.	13	CASNGEGDQPQHF
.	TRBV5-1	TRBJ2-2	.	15	CASSFGQVNTGELFF
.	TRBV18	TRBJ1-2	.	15	CASSPQGWTNYGYTF
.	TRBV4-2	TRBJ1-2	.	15	CASSQVTGGDYGYTF
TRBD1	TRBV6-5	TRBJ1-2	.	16	CASSFHRGQGGDGYTF
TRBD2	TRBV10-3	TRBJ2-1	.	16	CAISASSGASYNEQFF
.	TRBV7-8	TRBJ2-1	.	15	CASSLGASSYNEQFF
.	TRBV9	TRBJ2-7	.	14	CASSLTASEGEQYF
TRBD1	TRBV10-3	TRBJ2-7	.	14	CAISVEDRSYEQYF
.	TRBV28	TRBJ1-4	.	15	CASSLFGATNEKLFF
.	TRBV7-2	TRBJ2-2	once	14	CASSRQGSAGELFF
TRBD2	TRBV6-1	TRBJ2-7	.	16	CASSGGGLAGLYEQYF
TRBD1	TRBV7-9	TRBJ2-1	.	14	CASFRDRGFHEQFF
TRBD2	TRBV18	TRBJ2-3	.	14	CASSPLTSVDTQYF
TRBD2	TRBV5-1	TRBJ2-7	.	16	CASSWGPLAGAYEQYF
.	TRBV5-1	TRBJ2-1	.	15	CASSLENLAAFEQFF
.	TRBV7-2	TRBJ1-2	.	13	CASSHGRDYGYTF
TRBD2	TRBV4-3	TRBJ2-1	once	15	CASSQEGTRFNEQFF
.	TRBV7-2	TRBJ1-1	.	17	CASSFAEPQGGGTEAFF
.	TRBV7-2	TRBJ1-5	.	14	CASSKQGSNQPQHF
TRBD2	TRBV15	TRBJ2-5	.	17	CATSGYTPAAGGLTQYF
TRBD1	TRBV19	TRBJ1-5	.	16	CASSIVQGAGNQPQHF
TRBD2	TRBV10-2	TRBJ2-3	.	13	CASSEASGDTQYF
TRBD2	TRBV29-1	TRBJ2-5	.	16	CSVAPQTSGAQETQYF
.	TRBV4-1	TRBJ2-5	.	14	CASSQGFRGGTQYF
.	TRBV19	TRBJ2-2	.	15	CATRAGQTNTGELFF